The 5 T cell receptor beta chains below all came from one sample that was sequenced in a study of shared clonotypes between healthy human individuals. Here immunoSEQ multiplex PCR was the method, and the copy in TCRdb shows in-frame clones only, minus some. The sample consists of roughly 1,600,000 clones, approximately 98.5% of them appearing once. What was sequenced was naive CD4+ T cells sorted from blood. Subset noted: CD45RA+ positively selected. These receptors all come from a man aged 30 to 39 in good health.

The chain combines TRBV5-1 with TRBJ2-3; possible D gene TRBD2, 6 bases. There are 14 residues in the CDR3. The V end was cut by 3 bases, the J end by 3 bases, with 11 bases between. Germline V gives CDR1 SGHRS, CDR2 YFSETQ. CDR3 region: CASSSGTFTDTQYF. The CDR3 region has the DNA TGCGCCAGCAGCTCCGGGACTTTTACAGATACGCAGTATTTT.

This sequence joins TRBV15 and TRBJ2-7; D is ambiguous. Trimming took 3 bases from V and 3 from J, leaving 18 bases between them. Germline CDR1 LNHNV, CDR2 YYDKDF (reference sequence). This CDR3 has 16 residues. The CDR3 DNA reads TGTGCCACCAGCAGTCGCAATACCCTCCATCTCTACGAGCAGTACTTC. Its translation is CATSSRNTLHLYEQYF.

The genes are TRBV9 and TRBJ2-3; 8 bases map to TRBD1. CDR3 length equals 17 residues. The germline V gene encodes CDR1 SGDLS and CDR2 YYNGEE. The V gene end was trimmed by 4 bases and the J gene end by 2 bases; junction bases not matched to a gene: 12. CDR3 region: CASSPSGTGDVTDTQYF. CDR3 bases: TGTGCCAGCAGCCCTTCCGGGACAGGAGACGTCACAGATACGCAGTATTTT.

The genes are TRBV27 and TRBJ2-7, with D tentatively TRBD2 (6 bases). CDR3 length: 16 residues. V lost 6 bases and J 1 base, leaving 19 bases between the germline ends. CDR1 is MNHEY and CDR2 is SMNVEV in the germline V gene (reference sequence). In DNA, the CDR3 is TGTGCCAGCAGCAGCAGTCGGGAGTTTGTATCCTACGAGCAGTACTTC. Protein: CASSSSREFVSYEQYF.

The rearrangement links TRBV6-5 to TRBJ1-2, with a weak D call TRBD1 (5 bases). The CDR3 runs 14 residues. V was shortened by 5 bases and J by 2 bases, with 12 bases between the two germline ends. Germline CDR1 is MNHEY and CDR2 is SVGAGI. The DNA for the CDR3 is TGTGCCAGCAGTACCAGGGTTTCGAACTATGGCTACACCTTC. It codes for CASSTRVSNYGYTF.